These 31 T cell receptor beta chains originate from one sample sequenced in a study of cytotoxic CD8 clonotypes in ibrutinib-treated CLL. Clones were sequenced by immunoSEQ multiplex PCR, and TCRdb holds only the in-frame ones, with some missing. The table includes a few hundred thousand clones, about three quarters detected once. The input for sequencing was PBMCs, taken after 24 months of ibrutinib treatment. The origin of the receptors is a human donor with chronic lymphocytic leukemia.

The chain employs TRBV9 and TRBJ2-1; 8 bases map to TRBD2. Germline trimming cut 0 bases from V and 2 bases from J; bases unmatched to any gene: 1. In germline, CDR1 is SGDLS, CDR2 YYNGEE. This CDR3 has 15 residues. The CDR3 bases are TGTGCCAGCAGCGTAGTAGCGGGGACCTACAATGAGCAGTTCTTC. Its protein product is CASSVVAGTYNEQFF.

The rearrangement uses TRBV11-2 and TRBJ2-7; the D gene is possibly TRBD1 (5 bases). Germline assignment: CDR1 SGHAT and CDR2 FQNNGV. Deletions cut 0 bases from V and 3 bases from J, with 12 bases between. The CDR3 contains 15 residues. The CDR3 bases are TGTGCCAGCAGCTTAGATCAATTCAGGGTCTACGAGCAGTACTTC. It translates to CASSLDQFRVYEQYF.

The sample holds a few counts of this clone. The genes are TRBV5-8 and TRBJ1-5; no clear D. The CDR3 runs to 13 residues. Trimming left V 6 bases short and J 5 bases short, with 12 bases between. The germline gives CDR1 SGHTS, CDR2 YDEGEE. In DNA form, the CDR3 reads TGTGCCAGCATCCAGCTTGGTGATCAGCCCCAGCATTTT. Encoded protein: CASIQLGDQPQHF.

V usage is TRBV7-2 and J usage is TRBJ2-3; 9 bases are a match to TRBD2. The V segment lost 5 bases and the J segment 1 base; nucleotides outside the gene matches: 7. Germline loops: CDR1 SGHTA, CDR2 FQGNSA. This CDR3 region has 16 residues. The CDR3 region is CASSALAGAGTDTQYF. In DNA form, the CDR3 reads TGTGCCAGCAGCGCGTTAGCGGGAGCGGGCACAGATACGCAGTATTTT.

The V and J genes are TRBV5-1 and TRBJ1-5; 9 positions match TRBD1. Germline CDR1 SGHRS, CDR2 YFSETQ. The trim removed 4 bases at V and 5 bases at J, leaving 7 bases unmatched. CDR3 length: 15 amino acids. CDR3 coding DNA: TGCGCCAGCAGCGAAGGGACAGGGAGCCATCAGCCCCAGCATTTT. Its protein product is CASSEGTGSHQPQHF.

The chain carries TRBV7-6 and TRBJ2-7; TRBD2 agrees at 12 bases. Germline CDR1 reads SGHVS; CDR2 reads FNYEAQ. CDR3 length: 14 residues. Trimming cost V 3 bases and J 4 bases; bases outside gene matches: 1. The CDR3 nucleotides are TGTGCCAGCAGCTTGACTAGCGGGAGTTACGAGCAGTACTTC. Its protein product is CASSLTSGSYEQYF.

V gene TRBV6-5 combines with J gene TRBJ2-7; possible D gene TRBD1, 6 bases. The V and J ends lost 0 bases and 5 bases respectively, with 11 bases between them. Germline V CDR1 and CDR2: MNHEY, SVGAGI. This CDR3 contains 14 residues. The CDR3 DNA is TGTGCCAGCAGTTACTCGTACAGGGTAGACGAGCAGTACTTC. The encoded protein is CASSYSYRVDEQYF.

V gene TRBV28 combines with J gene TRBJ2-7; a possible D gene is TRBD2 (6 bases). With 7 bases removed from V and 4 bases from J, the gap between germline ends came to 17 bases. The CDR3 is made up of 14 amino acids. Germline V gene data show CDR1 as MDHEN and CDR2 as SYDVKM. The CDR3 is CASTTGLRRYEQYF. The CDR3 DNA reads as TGTGCCAGCACTACGGGACTCCGGAGGTACGAGCAGTACTTC.

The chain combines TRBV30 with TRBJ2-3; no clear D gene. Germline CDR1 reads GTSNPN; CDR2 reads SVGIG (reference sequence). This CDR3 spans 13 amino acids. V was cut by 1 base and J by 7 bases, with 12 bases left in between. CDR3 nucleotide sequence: TGTGCCTGGAGTGGGGCCTCCGCCAATACGCAGTATTTT. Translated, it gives CAWSGASANTQYF.

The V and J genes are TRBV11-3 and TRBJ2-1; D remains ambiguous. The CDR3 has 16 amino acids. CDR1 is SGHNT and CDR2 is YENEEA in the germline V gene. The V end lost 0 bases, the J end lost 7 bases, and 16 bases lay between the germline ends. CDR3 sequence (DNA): TGTGCCAGCAGCTTAGAATCTGGCAGGCTGGCGAATGAGCAGTTCTTC. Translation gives CASSLESGRLANEQFF. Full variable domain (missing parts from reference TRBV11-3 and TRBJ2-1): EAGVVQSPRYKIIEKKQPVAFWCNPISGHNTLYWYLQNLGQGPELLIRYENEEAVDDSQLPKDRFSAERLKGVDSTLKIQPAELGDSAVYLCASSLESGRLANEQFFGPGTRLTVL.

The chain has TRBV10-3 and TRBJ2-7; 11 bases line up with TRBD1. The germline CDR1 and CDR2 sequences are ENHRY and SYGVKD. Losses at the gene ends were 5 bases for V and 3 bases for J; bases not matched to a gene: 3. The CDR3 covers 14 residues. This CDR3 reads CAISWDRGGYEQYF. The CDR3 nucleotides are TGTGCCATCAGTTGGGACAGGGGGGGCTACGAGCAGTACTTC.

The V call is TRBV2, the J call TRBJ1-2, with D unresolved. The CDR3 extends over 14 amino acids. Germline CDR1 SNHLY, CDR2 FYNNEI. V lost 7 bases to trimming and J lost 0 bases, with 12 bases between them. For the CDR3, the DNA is TGTGCCAGCAATCTGGACGAGACTAACTATGGCTACACCTTC. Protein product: CASNLDETNYGYTF.

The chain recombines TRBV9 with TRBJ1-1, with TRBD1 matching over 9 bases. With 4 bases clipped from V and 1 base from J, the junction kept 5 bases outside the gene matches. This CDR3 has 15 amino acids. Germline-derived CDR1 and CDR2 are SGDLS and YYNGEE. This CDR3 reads CASSITGGANTEAFF. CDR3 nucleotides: TGTGCCAGCAGCATAACAGGGGGCGCGAACACTGAAGCTTTCTTT.

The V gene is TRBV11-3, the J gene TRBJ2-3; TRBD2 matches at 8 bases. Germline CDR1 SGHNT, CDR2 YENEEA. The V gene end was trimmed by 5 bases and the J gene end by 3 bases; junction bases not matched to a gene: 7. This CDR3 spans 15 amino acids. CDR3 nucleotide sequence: TGTGCCAGCAGCCCGGGGGGGGTCCGGACAGATACGCAGTATTTT. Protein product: CASSPGGVRTDTQYF. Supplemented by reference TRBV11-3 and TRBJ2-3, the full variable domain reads EAGVVQSPRYKIIEKKQPVAFWCNPISGHNTLYWYLQNLGQGPELLIRYENEEAVDDSQLPKDRFSAERLKGVDSTLKIQPAELGDSAVYLCASSPGGVRTDTQYFGPGTRLTVL.

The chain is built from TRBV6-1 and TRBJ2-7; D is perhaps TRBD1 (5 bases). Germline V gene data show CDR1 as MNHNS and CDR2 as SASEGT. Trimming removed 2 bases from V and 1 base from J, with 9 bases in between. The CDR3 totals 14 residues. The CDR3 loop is CASSEPDRSYEQYF. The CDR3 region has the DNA TGTGCCAGCAGTGAACCCGACAGATCCTACGAGCAGTACTTC.

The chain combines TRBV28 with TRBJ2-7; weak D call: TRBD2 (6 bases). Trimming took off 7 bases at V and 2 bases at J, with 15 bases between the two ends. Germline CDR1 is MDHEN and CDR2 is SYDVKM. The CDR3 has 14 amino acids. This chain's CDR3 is CASTPGGGAYEQYF. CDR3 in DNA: TGTGCCAGCACCCCCGGGGGTGGGGCCTACGAGCAGTACTTC.

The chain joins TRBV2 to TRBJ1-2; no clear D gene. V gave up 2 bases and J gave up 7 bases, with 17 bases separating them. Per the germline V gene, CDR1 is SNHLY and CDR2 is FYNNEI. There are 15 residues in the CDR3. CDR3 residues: CASSEQETASRGYTF. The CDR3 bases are TGTGCCAGCAGTGAACAAGAAACAGCCTCACGTGGCTACACCTTC.

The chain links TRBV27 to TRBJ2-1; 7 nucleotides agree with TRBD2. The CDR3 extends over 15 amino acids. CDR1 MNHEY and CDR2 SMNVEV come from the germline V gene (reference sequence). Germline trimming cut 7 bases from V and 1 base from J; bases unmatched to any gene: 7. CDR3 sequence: CASKWSGESYNEQFF. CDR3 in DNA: TGTGCCAGCAAGTGGAGCGGGGAGTCCTACAATGAGCAGTTCTTC.

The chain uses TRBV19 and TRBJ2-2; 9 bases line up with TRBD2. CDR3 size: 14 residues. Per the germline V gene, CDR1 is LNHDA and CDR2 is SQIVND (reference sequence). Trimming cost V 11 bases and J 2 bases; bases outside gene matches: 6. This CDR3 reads CASSSGANTGELFF. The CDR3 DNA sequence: TGTGCCTCGTCTAGCGGGGCCAACACCGGGGAGCTGTTTTTT.

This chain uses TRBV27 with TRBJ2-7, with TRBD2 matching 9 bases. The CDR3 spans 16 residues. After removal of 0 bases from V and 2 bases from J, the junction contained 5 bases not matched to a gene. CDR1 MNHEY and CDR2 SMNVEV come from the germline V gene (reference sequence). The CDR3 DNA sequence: TGTGCCAGCAGTTTATCCGCTAGCGGGGACGCCTACGAGCAGTACTTC. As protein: CASSLSASGDAYEQYF.

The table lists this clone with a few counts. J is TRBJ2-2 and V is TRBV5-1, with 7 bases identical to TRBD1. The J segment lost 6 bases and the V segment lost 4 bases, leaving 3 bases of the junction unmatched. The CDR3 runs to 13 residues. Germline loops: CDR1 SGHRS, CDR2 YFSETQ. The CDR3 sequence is CASSIDRAGELFF. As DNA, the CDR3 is TGCGCCAGCAGCATAGACAGGGCCGGGGAGCTGTTTTTT.

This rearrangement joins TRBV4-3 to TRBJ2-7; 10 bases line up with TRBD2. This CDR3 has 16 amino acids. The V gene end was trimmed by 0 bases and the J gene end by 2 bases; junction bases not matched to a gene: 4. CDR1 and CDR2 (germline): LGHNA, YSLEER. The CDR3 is CASSQDLTSGTYEQYF. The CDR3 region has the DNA TGCGCCAGCAGCCAAGATCTAACTAGCGGGACCTACGAGCAGTACTTC.

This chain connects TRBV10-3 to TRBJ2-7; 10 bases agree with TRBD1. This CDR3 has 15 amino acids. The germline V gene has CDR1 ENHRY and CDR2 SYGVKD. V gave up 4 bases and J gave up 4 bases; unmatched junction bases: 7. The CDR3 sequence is CAISGGDRGLYEQYF. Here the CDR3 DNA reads TGTGCCATCAGTGGGGGGGACAGGGGTCTTTACGAGCAGTACTTC.

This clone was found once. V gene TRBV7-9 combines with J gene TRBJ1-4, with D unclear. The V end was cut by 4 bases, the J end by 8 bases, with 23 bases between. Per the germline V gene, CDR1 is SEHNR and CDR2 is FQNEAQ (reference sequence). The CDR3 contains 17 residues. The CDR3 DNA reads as TGTGCCAGCAGCTCTCGGGCGCTCCCCGGAGGATCGGAAAAACTGTTTTTT. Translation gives CASSSRALPGGSEKLFF.

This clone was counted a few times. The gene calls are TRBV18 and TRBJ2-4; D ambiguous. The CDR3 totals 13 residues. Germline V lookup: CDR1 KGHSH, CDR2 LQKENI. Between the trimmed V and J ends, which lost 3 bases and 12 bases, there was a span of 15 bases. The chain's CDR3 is CASSPHTDANQYF. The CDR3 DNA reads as TGTGCCAGCTCACCGCATACGGACGCTAATCAGTACTTC.

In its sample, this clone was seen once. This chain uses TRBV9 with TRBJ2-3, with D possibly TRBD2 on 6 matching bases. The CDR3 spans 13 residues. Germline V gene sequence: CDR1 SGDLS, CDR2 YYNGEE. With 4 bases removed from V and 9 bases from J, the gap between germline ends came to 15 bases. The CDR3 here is CASSPLPGETQYF. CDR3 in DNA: TGTGCCAGCAGCCCCCTTCCGGGGGAAACGCAGTATTTT.

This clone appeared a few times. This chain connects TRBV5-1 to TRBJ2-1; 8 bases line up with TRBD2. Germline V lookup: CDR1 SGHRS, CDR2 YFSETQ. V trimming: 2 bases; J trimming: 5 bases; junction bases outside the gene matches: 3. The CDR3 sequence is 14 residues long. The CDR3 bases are TGCGCCAGCAGCTTCAGCGGGAGTAACAATGAGCAGTTCTTC. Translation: CASSFSGSNNEQFF.

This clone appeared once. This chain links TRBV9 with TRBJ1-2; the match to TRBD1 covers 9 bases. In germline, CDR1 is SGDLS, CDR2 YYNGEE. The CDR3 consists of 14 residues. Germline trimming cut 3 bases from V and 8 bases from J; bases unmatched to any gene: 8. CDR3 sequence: CASSATPQGAGYTF. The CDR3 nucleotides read TGTGCCAGCAGCGCCACCCCACAGGGGGCGGGCTACACCTTC.

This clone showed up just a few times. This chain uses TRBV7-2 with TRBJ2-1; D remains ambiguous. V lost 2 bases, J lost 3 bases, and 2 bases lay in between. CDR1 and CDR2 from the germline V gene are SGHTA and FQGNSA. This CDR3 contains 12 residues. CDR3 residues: CASSLRYNEQFF. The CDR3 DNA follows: TGTGCCAGCAGCTTACGCTACAATGAGCAGTTCTTC.

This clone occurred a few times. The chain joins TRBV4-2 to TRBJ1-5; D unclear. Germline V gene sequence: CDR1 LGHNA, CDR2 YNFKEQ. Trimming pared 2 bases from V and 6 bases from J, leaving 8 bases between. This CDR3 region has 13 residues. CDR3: CASSQTKLQPQHF. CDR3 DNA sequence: TGTGCCAGCAGCCAAACGAAACTTCAGCCCCAGCATTTT.

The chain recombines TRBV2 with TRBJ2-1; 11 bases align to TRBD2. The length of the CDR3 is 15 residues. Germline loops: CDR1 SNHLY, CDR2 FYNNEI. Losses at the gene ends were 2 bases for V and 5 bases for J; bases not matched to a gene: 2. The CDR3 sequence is CASSETGLADNEQFF. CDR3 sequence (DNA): TGTGCCAGCAGTGAAACGGGACTAGCGGACAATGAGCAGTTCTTC.